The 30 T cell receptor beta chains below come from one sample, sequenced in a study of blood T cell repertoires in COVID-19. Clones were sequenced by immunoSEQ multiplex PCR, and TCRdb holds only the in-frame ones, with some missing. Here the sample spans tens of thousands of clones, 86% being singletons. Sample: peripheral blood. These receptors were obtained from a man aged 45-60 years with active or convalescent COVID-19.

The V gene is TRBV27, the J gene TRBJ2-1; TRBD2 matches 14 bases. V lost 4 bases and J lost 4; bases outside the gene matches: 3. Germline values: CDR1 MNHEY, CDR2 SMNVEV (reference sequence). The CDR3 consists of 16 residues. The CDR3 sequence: CASSYGLAGGYNEQFF. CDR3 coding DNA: TGTGCCAGCAGTTACGGACTAGCGGGAGGATACAATGAGCAGTTCTTC.

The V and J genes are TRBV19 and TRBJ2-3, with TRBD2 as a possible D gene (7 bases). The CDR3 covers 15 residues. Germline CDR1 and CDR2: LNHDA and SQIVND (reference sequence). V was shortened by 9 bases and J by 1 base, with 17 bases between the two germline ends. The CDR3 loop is CASATGTKGTDTQYF. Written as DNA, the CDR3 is TGTGCCAGCGCCACAGGGACTAAGGGCACAGATACGCAGTATTTT.

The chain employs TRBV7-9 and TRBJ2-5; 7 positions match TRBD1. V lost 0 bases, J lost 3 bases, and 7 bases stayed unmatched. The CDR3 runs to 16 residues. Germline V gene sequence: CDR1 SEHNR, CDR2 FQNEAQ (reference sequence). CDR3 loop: CASSLAMGGTEETQYF. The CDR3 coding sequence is TGTGCCAGCAGCTTAGCGATGGGTGGGACAGAAGAGACCCAGTACTTC.

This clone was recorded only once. The CDR3 spells CASSLTGGNYGYTF. CDR3 sequence (DNA): TGTGCCAGCAGCTTAACAGGGGGTAACTATGGCTACACCTTC. This chain joins TRBV7-2 and TRBJ1-2, with TRBD1 matching 8 bases. Germline CDR1 is SGHTA and CDR2 is FQGNSA. V lost 2 bases to trimming and J lost 1 base; unmatched junction nucleotides: 0. The CDR3 covers 14 residues.

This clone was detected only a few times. CDR3 DNA: TGTGCCAGCAGGCGGACAGAGATGAAGAGCACTGAAGCTTTCTTT. This sequence encodes CASRRTEMKSTEAFF. The rearrangement links TRBV27 to TRBJ1-1; the D gene is possibly TRBD1 (6 bases). CDR3 length: 15 amino acids. V gave up 6 bases and J gave up 4 bases, with 18 bases separating them. Germline V gives CDR1 MNHEY, CDR2 SMNVEV (reference sequence).

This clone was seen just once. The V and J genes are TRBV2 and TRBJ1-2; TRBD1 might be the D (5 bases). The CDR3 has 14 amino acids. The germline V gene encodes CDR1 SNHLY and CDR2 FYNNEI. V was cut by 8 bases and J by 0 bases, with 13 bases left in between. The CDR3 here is CASRQRLANYGYTF. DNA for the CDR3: TGTGCCAGCCGACAGAGGTTAGCTAACTATGGCTACACCTTC.

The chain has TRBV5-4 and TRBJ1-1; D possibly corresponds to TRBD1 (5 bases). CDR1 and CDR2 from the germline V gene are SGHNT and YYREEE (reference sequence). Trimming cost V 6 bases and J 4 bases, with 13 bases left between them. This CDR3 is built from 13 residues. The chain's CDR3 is CASTSQGVTEAFF. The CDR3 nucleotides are TGTGCCAGCACCTCCCAGGGTGTCACTGAAGCTTTCTTT.

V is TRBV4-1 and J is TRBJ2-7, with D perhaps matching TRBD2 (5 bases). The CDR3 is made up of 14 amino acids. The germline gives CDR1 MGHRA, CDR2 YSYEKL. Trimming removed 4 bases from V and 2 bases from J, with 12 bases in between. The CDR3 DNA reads TGCGCCAGCAGCCGGGAGAGATTAGCCTACGAGCAGTACTTC. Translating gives CASSRERLAYEQYF.

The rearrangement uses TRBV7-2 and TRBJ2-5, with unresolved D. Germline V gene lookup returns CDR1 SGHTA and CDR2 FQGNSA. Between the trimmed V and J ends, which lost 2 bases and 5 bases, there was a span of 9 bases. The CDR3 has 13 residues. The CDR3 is CASSLSRGETQYF. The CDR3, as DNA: TGTGCCAGCAGCTTATCACGCGGTGAGACCCAGTACTTC.

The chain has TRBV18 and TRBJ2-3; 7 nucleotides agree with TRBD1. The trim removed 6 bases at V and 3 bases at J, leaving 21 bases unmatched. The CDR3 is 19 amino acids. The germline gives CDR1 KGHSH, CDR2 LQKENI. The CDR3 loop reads CASSQTGKSLISRTDTQYF. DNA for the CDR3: TGTGCCAGCTCCCAGACAGGGAAATCTTTGATCTCAAGAACAGATACGCAGTATTTT.

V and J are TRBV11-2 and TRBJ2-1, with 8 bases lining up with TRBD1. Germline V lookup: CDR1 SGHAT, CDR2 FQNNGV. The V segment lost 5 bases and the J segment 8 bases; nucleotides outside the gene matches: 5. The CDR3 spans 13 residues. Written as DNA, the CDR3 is TGTGCCAGCAGCGGGACAGGTAGGTATGAGCAGTTCTTC. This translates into CASSGTGRYEQFF.

For the CDR3, the DNA is TGTGCCAGTAGTATACAGGGCGAAGCCAAAAACATTCAGTACTTC. Encoded protein: CASSIQGEAKNIQYF. The rearrangement links TRBV19 to TRBJ2-4; TRBD1 is a possible D gene (5 bases). The CDR3 is 15 residues long. Germline-derived CDR1 and CDR2 are LNHDA and SQIVND (reference sequence). The V end was cut by 2 bases, the J end by 0 bases, with 8 bases between. The complete variable domain, with remaining parts taken from reference TRBV19 and TRBJ2-4, reads DGGITQSPKYLFRKEGQNVTLSCEQNLNHDAMYWYRQDPGQGLRLIYYSQIVNDFQKGDIAEGYSVSREKKESFPLTVTSAQKNPTAFYLCASSIQGEAKNIQYFGAGTRLSVL.

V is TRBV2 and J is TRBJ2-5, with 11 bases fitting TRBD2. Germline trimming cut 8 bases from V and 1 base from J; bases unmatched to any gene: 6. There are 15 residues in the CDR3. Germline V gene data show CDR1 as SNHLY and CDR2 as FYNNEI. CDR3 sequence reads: CASASGGRSQETQYF. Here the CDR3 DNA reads TGTGCCAGCGCTAGCGGGGGGCGGAGCCAAGAGACCCAGTACTTC.

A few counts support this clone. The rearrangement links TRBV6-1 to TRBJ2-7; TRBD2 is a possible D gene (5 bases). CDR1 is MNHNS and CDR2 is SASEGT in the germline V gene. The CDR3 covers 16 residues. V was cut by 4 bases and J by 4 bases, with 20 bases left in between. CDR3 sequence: CASSGLPPVRGYEQYF. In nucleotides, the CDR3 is TGTGCCAGCAGTGGACTTCCCCCGGTCCGGGGTTACGAGCAGTACTTC.

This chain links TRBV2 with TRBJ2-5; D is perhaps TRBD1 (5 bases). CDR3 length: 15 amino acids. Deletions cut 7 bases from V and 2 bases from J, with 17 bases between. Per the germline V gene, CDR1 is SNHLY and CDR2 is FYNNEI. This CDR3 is CASMKGAHQQETQYF. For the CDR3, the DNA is TGTGCCAGCATGAAAGGGGCCCATCAACAAGAGACCCAGTACTTC.

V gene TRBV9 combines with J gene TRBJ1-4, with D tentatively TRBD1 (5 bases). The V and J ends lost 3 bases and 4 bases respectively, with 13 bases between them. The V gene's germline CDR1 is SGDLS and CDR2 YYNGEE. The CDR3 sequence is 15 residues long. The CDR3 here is CASSAPRGGNEKLFF. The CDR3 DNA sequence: TGTGCCAGCAGCGCCCCCCGGGGGGGTAATGAAAAACTGTTTTTT. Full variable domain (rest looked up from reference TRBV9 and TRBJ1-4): DSGVTQTPKHLITATGQRVTLRCSPRSGDLSVYWYQQSLDQGLQFLIQYYNGEERAKGNILERFSAQQFPDLHSELNLSSLELGDSALYFCASSAPRGGNEKLFFGSGTQLSVL.

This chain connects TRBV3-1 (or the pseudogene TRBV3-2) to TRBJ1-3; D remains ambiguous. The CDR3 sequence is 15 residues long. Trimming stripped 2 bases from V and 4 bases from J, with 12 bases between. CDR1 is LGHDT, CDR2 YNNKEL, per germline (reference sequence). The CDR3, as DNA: TGTGCCAGCAGCCAAAGTGTAACAGAGGGAAACACCATATATTTT. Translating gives CASSQSVTEGNTIYF.

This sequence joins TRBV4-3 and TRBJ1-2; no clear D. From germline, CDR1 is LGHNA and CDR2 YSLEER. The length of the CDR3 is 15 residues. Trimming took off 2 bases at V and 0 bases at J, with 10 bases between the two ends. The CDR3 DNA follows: TGCGCCAGCAGCCAAACTACGCCCCCTAACTATGGCTACACCTTC. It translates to CASSQTTPPNYGYTF.

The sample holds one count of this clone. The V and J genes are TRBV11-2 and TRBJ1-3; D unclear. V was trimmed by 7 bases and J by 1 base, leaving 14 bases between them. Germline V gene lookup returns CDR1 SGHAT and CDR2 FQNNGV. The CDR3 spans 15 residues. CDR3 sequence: CASTSLGRSGNTIYF. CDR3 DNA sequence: TGTGCCAGCACCTCCTTGGGGAGGTCTGGAAACACCATATATTTT.

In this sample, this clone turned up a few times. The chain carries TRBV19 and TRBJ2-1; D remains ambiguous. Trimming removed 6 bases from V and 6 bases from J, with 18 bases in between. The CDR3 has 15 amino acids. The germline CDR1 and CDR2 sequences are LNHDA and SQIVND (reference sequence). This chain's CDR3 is CASSEPLARINEQFF. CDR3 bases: TGTGCCAGTAGCGAACCGTTGGCACGTATCAATGAGCAGTTCTTC.

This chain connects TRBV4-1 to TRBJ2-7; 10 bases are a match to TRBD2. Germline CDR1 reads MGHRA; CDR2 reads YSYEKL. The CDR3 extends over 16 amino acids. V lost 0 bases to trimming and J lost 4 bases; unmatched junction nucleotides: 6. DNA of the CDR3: TGCGCCAGCAGCCAAGATAGGCTAGCGGGAGAGTACGAGCAGTACTTC. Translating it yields CASSQDRLAGEYEQYF.

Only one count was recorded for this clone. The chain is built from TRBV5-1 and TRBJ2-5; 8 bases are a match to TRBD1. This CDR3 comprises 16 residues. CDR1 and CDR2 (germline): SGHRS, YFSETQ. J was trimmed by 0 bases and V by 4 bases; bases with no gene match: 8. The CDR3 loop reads CASSLQGQDYQETQYF. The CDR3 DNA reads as TGCGCCAGCAGCCTCCAGGGACAGGATTACCAAGAGACCCAGTACTTC.

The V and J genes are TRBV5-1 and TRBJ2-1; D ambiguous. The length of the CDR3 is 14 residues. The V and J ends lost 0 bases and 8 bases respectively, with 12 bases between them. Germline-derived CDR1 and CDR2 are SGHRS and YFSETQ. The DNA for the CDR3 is TGCGCCAGCAGCTTGGTGGCCGGCGGTTATGAGCAGTTCTTC. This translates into CASSLVAGGYEQFF.

The CDR3: CASSLGQLPPSYEQYF. The CDR3 coding sequence is TGTGCCAGCAGTCTCGGACAGCTACCCCCCTCCTACGAGCAGTACTTC. V usage is TRBV28 and J usage is TRBJ2-7; TRBD1 is a possible D gene (6 bases). The ends were cut back, 5 bases at V and 0 bases at J, with 17 bases in the middle. CDR1 is MDHEN and CDR2 is SYDVKM in the germline V gene. The CDR3 has 16 residues.

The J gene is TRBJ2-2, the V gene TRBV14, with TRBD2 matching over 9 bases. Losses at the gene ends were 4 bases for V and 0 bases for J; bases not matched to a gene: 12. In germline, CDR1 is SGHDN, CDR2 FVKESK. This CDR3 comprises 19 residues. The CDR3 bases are TGTGCCAGCAGCCGGGTAAGAGTAGCGGGAGAGACGAACACCGGGGAGCTGTTTTTT. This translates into CASSRVRVAGETNTGELFF.

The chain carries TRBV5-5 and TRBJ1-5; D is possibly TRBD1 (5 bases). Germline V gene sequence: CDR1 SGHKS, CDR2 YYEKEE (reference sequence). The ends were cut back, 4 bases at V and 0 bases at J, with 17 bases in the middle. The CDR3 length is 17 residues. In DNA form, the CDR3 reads TGTGCCAGCAGCCAAAGCTGGGGCAGGTTTAGCAATCAGCCCCAGCATTTT. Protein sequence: CASSQSWGRFSNQPQHF.

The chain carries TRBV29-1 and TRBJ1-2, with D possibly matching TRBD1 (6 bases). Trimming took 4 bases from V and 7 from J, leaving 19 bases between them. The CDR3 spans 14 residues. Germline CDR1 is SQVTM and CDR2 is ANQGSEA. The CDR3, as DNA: TGCAGCGTTGCAGTCGGTCAGGGGACAATTGGCTACACCTTC. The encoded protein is CSVAVGQGTIGYTF.

Written as DNA, the CDR3 is TGTGCCAGCAGCCCGCTCGGAGGAGAGAGGGCCGAGCAGTACTTC. Residues: CASSPLGGERAEQYF. The V and J genes are TRBV3-1 (or the pseudogene TRBV3-2) and TRBJ2-7; possibly TRBD2 for D (5 bases). V was cut by 4 bases and J by 6 bases, with 19 bases left in between. CDR1 is LGHDT, CDR2 YNNKEL, per germline (reference sequence). This CDR3 comprises 15 residues.

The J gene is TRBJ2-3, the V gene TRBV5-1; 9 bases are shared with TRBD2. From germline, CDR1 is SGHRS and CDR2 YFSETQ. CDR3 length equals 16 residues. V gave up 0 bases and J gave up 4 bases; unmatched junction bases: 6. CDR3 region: CASSLVFSGRPDTQYF. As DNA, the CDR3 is TGCGCCAGCAGCTTGGTTTTTAGCGGGAGACCAGATACGCAGTATTTT.

The CDR3 bases are TGCGCCAGCAGCCATTCATTCCTCCGGGCTAGCGGGACCTCCTACGAGCAGTACTTC. Amino acid sequence: CASSHSFLRASGTSYEQYF. The J gene is TRBJ2-7, the V gene TRBV4-1; 9 positions match TRBD2. The V gene end was trimmed by 3 bases and the J gene end by 0 bases; junction bases not matched to a gene: 15. The germline gives CDR1 MGHRA, CDR2 YSYEKL. The CDR3 sequence is 19 residues long.